The next 10 T cell receptor beta chains were all read from a single sample in a study of OX40 agonist ivuxolimab in advanced cancers. This table comes from immunoSEQ multiplex PCR, and its TCRdb copy is limited to in-frame clones, with some not included. The sample includes about 150,000 clones, 90% to 95% of them seen just once. Here the sequenced sample was CD4+ or CD8+ T cells sorted from blood, taken in a trial of the OX40 agonist ivuxolimab. The receptor set was obtained from an adult with an advanced solid tumor such as melanoma, head and neck, liver or kidney cancer.

Written as DNA, the CDR3 is TGCGCCAGCAGCTTGACGGGACAGGGTACCGGGGAGCTGTTTTTT. Protein product: CASSLTGQGTGELFF. This chain links TRBV5-1 with TRBJ2-2; 9 nucleotides match TRBD1. V lost 1 base, J lost 5 bases, and 3 bases stayed unmatched. Germline-derived CDR1 and CDR2 are SGHRS and YFSETQ. This CDR3 has 15 residues. The whole variable domain, filled in from reference TRBV5-1 and TRBJ2-2, reads KAGVTQTPRYLIKTRGQQVTLSCSPISGHRSVSWYQQTPGQGLQFLFEYFSETQRNKGNFPGRFSGRQFSNSRSEMNVSTLELGDSALYLCASSLTGQGTGELFFGEGSRLTVL.

The chain joins TRBV28 to TRBJ2-1; TRBD2 aligns across 15 bases. V was pared by 4 bases and J by 4 bases, with 5 bases of the junction left unmatched. Germline assignment: CDR1 MDHEN and CDR2 SYDVKM. The CDR3 loop spans 17 amino acids. In DNA form, the CDR3 reads TGTGCCAGCAGTTCCCCAGGACTAGCGGGGGGGTACAATGAGCAGTTCTTC. Its protein product is CASSSPGLAGGYNEQFF.

A single count supports this clone. The chain joins TRBV21-1 to TRBJ1-5; the table's D call TRBD1 went unverified against the DNA. TRBV21-1 constitutes a pseudogene. The CDR3 contains 14 residues. The chain's CDR3 is CASSKAHRGGPQHF. CDR3 DNA: TGTGCCAGCAGCAAAGCCCACAGGGGAGGGCCCCAGCATTTT.

The chain recombines TRBV7-8 with TRBJ2-3; D possibly corresponds to TRBD1 (6 bases). The V gene's germline CDR1 is SGHVS and CDR2 FQNEAQ. V lost 5 bases and J 6 bases, leaving 18 bases between the germline ends. The CDR3 consists of 15 residues. The CDR3 bases are TGTGCCAGCAGCCCCCAGGGGCCGGCCATGGATACGCAGTATTTT. Its translation: CASSPQGPAMDTQYF.

The chain combines TRBV7-9 with TRBJ1-4; D gene uncertain. The CDR3 is 15 amino acids. CDR1 SEHNR and CDR2 FQNEAQ come from the germline V gene (reference sequence). Trimming pared 7 bases from V and 5 bases from J, leaving 17 bases between. This CDR3 is CASNLDRGMNEKLFF. The DNA of the CDR3 is TGTGCCAGCAACCTCGACCGGGGTATGAATGAAAAACTGTTTTTT.

The rearrangement links TRBV6-5 to TRBJ1-4, with D maybe TRBD1 (5 bases). Trimming stripped 6 bases from V and 5 bases from J, with 16 bases between. CDR3 size: 15 residues. Germline V gene data show CDR1 as MNHEY and CDR2 as SVGAGI. The CDR3 DNA reads as TGTGCCAGCAGACCCCAGGGAAGAGGCAATGAAAAACTGTTTTTT. Residues: CASRPQGRGNEKLFF.

The rearrangement uses TRBV11-3 and TRBJ2-1; D may be TRBD1 (5 bases). CDR3 size: 12 residues. The V gene's germline CDR1 is SGHNT and CDR2 YENEEA. The V and J ends lost 1 base and 7 bases respectively, with 5 bases between them. This CDR3 is CASSLGQNEQFF. The CDR3 nucleotides read TGTGCCAGCAGCTTAGGACAGAATGAGCAGTTCTTC.

Here the CDR3 DNA reads TGCGCCAGCAGTGAGTTAGTAGGGTTGGGGTACGAGCAGTACTTC. Translation gives CASSELVGLGYEQYF. This chain uses TRBV10-2 with TRBJ2-7; D is unresolved. V lost 1 base and J 4 bases, leaving 14 bases between the germline ends. The germline CDR1 and CDR2 sequences are WSHSY and SAAADI. The CDR3 extends over 15 amino acids.

This clone was seen once. The gene calls are TRBV14 and TRBJ2-3; TRBD1 agrees at 7 bases. Germline V gene lookup returns CDR1 SGHDN and CDR2 FVKESK. The ends lost 2 bases at V and 2 bases at J; junction bases unmatched: 7. The CDR3 consists of 16 residues. The chain's CDR3 is CASSQSLDRLTDTQYF. The CDR3 DNA reads as TGTGCCAGCAGCCAAAGCCTGGACAGGCTCACAGATACGCAGTATTTT. Based on the CDR3 plus reference TRBV14 and TRBJ2-3, the full variable domain is EAGVTQFPSHSVIEKGQTVTLRCDPISGHDNLYWYRRVMGKEIKFLLHFVKESKQDESGMPNNRFLAERTGGTYSTLKVQPAELEDSGVYFCASSQSLDRLTDTQYFGPGTRLTVL.

The rearrangement links TRBV9 to TRBJ2-3; no clear D. V lost 0 bases and J lost 5, with 13 bases in between. Germline CDR1 SGDLS, CDR2 YYNGEE. CDR3 length equals 15 residues. The CDR3 DNA reads TGTGCCAGCAGCGTAGCTTCTTGGGAATTAGATACGCAGTATTTT. Protein product: CASSVASWELDTQYF.